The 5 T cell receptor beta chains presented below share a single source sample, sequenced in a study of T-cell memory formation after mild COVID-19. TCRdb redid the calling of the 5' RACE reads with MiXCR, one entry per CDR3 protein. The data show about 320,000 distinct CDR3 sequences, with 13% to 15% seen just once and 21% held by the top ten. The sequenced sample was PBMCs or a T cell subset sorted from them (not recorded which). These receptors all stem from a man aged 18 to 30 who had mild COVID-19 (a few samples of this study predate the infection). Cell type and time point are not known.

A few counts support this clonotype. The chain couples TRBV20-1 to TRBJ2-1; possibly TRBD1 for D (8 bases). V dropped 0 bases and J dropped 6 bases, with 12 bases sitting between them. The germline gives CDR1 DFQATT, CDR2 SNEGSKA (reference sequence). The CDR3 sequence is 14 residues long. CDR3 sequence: CSARENRGGNEQFF. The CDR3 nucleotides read TGCAGTGCTAGAGAAAACAGGGGGGGCAATGAGCAGTTCTTC.

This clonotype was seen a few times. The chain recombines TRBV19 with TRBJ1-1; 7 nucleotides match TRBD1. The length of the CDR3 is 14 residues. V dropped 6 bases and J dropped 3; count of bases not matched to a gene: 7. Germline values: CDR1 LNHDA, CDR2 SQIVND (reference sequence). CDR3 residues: CASSSTGSYTEAFF. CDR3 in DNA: TGTGCCAGTAGCTCGACAGGGTCGTACACTGAAGCTTTCTTT.

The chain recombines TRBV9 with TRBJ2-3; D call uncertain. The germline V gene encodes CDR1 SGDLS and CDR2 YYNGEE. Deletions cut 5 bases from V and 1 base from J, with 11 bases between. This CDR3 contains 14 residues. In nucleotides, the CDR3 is TGTGCCAGCAGGAGAGGTTGGCGCACAGATACGCAGTATTTT. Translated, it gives CASRRGWRTDTQYF.

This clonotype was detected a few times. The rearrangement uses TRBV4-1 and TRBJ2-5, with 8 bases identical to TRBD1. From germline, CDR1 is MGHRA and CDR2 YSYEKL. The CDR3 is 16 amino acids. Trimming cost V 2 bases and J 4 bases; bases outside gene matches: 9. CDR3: CASSQPDSRGRETQYF. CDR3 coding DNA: TGCGCCAGCAGCCAACCCGACTCCAGGGGGCGAGAGACCCAGTACTTC.

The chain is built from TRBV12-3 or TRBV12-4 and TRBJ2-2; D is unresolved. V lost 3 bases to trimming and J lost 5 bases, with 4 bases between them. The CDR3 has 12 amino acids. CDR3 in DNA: TGTGCCAGCAGTTTTGAGACCGGGGAGCTGTTTTTT. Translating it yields CASSFETGELFF.